The TCR beta chain described here comes from a study of blood T cell repertoires in COVID-19. Study context: Whether acute or convalescent, the COVID-19 samples came from the United States, Italy and Spain.

Authors' processing steps: Estimation of nucleated cell counts relied on the amplification of reference gene primers. Clones were sequenced by immunoSEQ multiplex PCR, and TCRdb holds only the in-frame ones, with some missing. The D gene and trimming were derived from the DNA, and the V and J assignments and clone size from that table. Seen here are about 7,000 clones, roughly 82% observed once, and the top ten hold about 17%. With V trimmed by 4 bases and J by 4 bases, 9 bases remained unmatched. CDR3 length: 15 amino acids. The germline V gene encodes CDR1 SGHRS and CDR2 YFSETQ. This sequence was found in a woman aged 55 to 70 with active COVID-19. Sequencing was done on a sample of peripheral blood. This sequence joins TRBV5-1 and TRBJ1-2; 8 positions agree with TRBD1. The CDR3 loop reads CASSPQGQAGYGYTF. DNA of the CDR3: TGCGCCAGCAGCCCCCAGGGACAGGCGGGCTATGGCTACACCTTC.